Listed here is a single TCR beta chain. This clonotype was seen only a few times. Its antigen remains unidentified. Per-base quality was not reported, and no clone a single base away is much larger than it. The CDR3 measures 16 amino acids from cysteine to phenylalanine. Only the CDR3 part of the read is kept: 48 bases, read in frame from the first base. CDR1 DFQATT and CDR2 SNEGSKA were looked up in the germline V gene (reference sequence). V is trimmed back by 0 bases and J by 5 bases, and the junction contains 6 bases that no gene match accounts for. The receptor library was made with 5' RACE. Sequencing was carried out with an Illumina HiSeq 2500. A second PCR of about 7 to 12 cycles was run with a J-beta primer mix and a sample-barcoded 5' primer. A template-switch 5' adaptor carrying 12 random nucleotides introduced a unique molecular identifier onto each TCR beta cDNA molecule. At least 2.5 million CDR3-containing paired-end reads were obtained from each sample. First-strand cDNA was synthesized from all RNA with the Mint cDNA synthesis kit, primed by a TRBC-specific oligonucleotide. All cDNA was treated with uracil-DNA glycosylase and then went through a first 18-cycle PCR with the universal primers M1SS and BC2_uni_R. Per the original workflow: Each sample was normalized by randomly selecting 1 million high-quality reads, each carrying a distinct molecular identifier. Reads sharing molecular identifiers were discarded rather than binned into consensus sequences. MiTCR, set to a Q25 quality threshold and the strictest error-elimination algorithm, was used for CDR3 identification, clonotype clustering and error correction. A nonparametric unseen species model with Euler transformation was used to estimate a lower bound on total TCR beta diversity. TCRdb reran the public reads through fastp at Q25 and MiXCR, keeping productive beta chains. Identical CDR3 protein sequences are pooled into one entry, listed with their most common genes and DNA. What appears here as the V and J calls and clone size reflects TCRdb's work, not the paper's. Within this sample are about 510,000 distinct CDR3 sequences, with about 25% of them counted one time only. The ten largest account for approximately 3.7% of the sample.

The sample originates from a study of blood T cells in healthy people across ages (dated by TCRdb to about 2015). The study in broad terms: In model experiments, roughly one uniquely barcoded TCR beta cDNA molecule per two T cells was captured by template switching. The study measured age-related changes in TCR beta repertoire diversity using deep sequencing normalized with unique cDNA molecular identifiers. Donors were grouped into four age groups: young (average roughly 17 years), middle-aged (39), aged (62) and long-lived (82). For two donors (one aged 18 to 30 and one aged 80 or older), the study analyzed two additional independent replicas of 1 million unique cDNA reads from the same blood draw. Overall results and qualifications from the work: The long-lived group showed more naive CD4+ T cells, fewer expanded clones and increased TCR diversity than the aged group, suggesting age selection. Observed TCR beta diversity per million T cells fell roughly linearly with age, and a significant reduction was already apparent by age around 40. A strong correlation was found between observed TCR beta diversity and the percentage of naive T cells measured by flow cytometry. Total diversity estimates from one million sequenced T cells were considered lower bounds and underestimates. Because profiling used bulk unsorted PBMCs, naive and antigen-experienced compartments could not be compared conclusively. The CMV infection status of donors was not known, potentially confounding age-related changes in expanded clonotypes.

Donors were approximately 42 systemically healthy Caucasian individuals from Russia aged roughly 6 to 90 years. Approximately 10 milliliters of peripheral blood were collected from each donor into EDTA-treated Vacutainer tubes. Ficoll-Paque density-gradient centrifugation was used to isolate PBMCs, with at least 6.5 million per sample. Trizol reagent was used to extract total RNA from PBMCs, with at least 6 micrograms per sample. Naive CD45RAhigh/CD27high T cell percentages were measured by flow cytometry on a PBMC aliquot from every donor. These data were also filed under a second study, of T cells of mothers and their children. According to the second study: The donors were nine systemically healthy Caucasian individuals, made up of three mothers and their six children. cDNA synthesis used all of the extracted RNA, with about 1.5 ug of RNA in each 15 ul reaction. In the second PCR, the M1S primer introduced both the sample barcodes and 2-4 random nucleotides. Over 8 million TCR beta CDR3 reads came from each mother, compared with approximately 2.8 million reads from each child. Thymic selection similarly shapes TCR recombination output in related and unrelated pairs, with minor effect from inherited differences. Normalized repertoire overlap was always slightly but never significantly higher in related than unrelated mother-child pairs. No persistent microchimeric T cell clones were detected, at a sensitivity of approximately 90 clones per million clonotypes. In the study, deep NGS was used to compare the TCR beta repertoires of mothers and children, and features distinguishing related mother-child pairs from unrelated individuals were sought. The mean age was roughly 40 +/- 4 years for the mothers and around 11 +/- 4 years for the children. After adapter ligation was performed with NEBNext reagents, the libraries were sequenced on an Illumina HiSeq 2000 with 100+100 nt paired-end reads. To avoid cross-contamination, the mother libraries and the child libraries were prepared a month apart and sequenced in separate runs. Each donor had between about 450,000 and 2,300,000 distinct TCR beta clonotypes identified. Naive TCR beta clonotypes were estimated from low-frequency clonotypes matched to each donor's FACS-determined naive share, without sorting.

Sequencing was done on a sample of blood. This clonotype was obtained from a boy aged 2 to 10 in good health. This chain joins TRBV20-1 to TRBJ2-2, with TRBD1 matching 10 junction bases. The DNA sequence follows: TGCAGTGCTAGAGATGTGACAGGGGGCAAGACCGGGGAGCTGTTTTTT. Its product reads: CSARDVTGGKTGELFF.